These 21 T cell receptor beta chains were sequenced from one sample in a study of T-cell memory formation after mild COVID-19. TCRdb called the 5' RACE reads again in MiXCR, with one record for every CDR3 protein. The data hold roughly 300,000 distinct CDR3 sequences, with around 15% observed a single time. Sequenced input: PBMCs or a T cell subset sorted from them (not recorded which). Source of these receptors: a man between 18 and 29 years old who had mild COVID-19 (a few samples of this study predate the infection). Cell type and time point are not known.

The rearrangement links TRBV7-3 to TRBJ2-3; the match to TRBD1 covers 9 bases. The V and J ends lost 4 bases and 4 bases, in that order; junction bases with no gene match: 6. This CDR3 contains 15 residues. Germline-derived CDR1 and CDR2 are SGHTA and FQGTGA. CDR3 in DNA: TGTGCCAGCAGCTCGGGACAGGGAGGCCCAGATACGCAGTATTTT. Translation gives CASSSGQGGPDTQYF.

The CDR3 DNA reads TGTGCCAGCAGACTTAGCGGACGGAGGGAGACTGAAGCTTTCTTT. This encodes CASRLSGRRETEAFF. The V and J genes are TRBV7-2 and TRBJ1-1; no clear D. The CDR3 sequence is 15 residues long. V was cut by 6 bases and J by 5 bases, with 19 bases left in between. Germline loops: CDR1 SGHTA, CDR2 FQGNSA.

This clonotype was observed a handful of times. CDR3 sequence (DNA): TGTGCCAGCAGTTACGGACGTGACAACTACGAGCAGTACTTC. Translation: CASSYGRDNYEQYF. The rearrangement links TRBV6-5 to TRBJ2-7; no firm D call. V was clipped by 2 bases and J by 3 bases, with 11 bases between them. Germline-derived CDR1 and CDR2 are MNHEY and SVGAGI. This CDR3 has 14 amino acids.

V gene TRBV20-1 combines with J gene TRBJ1-5; D perhaps matches TRBD1 (5 bases). CDR3 length equals 13 residues. The V and J ends lost 3 bases and 9 bases respectively, with 15 bases between them. Germline CDR1 reads DFQATT; CDR2 reads SNEGSKA (reference sequence). DNA for the CDR3: TGCAGTGCTAGGGAGACAGTTAAGCCGCCCCAGCATTTT. It yields the protein CSARETVKPPQHF.

This clonotype was recorded a few times. V gene TRBV18 combines with J gene TRBJ2-3; a possible D gene is TRBD1 (5 bases). The germline V gene has CDR1 KGHSH and CDR2 LQKENI. CDR3 size: 17 residues. Trimming took 1 base from V and 0 from J, leaving 14 bases between them. CDR3 sequence (DNA): TGTGCCAGCTCACCACTCCAGGGTCCCTCTAGCACAGATACGCAGTATTTT. Translating it yields CASSPLQGPSSTDTQYF.

In this sample, this clonotype turned up once. This chain links TRBV5-4 with TRBJ1-1, with D possibly being TRBD1 (6 bases). The CDR3 runs 14 residues. From germline, CDR1 is SGHNT and CDR2 YYREEE (reference sequence). Trimming removed 3 bases from V and 2 bases from J, with 11 bases in between. For the CDR3, the DNA is TGTGCCAGCAGCTCTGGGACATACAACACTGAAGCTTTCTTT. This codes for CASSSGTYNTEAFF. Full variable domain (remainder filled in from reference TRBV5-4 and TRBJ1-1): ETGVTQSPTHLIKTRGQQVTLRCSSQSGHNTVSWYQQALGQGPQFIFQYYREEENGRGNFPPRFSGLQFPNYSSELNVNALELDDSALYLCASSSGTYNTEAFFGQGTRLTVV.

The chain has TRBV6-2 or TRBV6-3 and TRBJ2-6; TRBD1 aligns across 8 bases. Trimming cost V 8 bases and J 4 bases; bases outside gene matches: 13. Germline assignment: CDR1 MNHEY and CDR2 SVGEGT. This CDR3 spans 17 amino acids. In DNA form, the CDR3 reads TGTGCCAGCTCCAGAATGCAGGGGGCGAGAGGGGCCAACGTCCTGACTTTC. It specifies CASSRMQGARGANVLTF.

The chain uses TRBV6-4 and TRBJ2-3; no clear D. The CDR3 loop spans 14 amino acids. Germline V lookup: CDR1 MRHNA, CDR2 SNTAGT. V shed 2 bases and J shed 2 bases, with 8 bases lying between them. In DNA, the CDR3 is TGTGCCAGCAGTGACGGGATCGACACAGATACGCAGTATTTT. Its protein is CASSDGIDTDTQYF.

The chain uses TRBV7-9 and TRBJ2-1; no clear D. Germline CDR1 and CDR2: SEHNR and FQNEAQ (reference sequence). This CDR3 is built from 13 residues. V dropped 1 base and J dropped 4 bases, with 5 bases sitting between them. Written as DNA, the CDR3 is TGTGCCAGCAGCTTAGATGATTACAATGAGCAGTTCTTC. It specifies CASSLDDYNEQFF.

This clonotype was seen a handful of times. The V gene is TRBV7-2, the J gene TRBJ1-6; 9 nucleotides line up with TRBD1. This CDR3 has 14 amino acids. CDR1 is SGHTA and CDR2 is FQGNSA in the germline V gene. V trimming: 8 bases; J trimming: 5 bases; junction bases outside the gene matches: 4. The CDR3 region has the DNA TGTGCCAGCGGGCGGACAGGGGATAATTCACCCCTCCACTTT. Translated, it gives CASGRTGDNSPLHF.

This clonotype was seen a few times. The V call is TRBV20-1, the J call TRBJ2-7; the match to TRBD2 covers 13 bases. V shed 4 bases and J 1 base; nucleotides not matched to a gene: 1. Germline V CDR1 and CDR2: DFQATT, SNEGSKA (reference sequence). CDR3 size: 14 residues. This chain's CDR3 is CSATGLAGSYEQYF. CDR3 in DNA: TGCAGTGCTACGGGACTAGCGGGGTCCTACGAGCAGTACTTC.

This sequence joins TRBV29-1 and TRBJ2-1; D remains unclear. Germline loops: CDR1 SQVTM, CDR2 ANQGSEA. The V gene lost 2 bases and the J gene lost 3 bases, with 14 bases spanning the gap. The CDR3 is 15 amino acids. The CDR3 spells CSVESRPHRYNEQFF. DNA for the CDR3: TGCAGCGTTGAATCGCGACCTCACCGCTACAATGAGCAGTTCTTC.

The genes are TRBV12-3 or TRBV12-4 and TRBJ1-1; no reliable D call. The V and J ends lost 1 base and 8 bases respectively, with 14 bases between them. This CDR3 spans 14 amino acids. The CDR3 loop is CASSLELNRAEAFF. The DNA for the CDR3 is TGTGCCAGCAGTTTAGAACTAAACCGGGCCGAAGCTTTCTTT.

The sample holds a few counts of this clonotype. The chain employs TRBV12-3 or TRBV12-4 and TRBJ2-7; no reliable D call. The length of the CDR3 is 14 residues. Trimming removed 3 bases from V and 1 base from J, with 10 bases in between. The CDR3 here is CASSLSGRSYEQYV. CDR3 nucleotides: TGTGCCAGCAGTTTGTCTGGCAGGTCCTACGAGCAGTACGTC.

This clonotype was recorded a few times. J is TRBJ2-7 and V is TRBV7-2; TRBD1 aligns across 7 bases. With 5 bases clipped from V and 4 bases from J, the junction kept 8 bases outside the gene matches. The CDR3 sequence is 14 residues long. Germline lookup yields CDR1 SGHTA and CDR2 FQGNSA. DNA of the CDR3: TGTGCCAGCAGCAACCCCGGGACAGTATACGAGCAGTACGTC. This codes for CASSNPGTVYEQYV.

The table lists this clonotype with a few counts. The genes are TRBV27 and TRBJ2-3; D gene uncertain. V gave up 8 bases and J gave up 6 bases, with 9 bases separating them. Germline V gives CDR1 MNHEY, CDR2 SMNVEV (reference sequence). The CDR3 runs 11 residues. The CDR3 DNA reads TGTGCCAGCCGTGAAGGGGATACGCAGTATTTT. Amino acid sequence: CASREGDTQYF.

The rearrangement uses TRBV5-4 and TRBJ2-3, with 13 bases fitting TRBD2. CDR3 length: 17 amino acids. CDR1 and CDR2 from the germline V gene are SGHNT and YYREEE (reference sequence). The J segment lost 6 bases and the V segment lost 4 bases, leaving 11 bases of the junction unmatched. Written as DNA, the CDR3 is TGTGCCAGCAGCCCAACCAAACTAGCGGGGGGGCTGGATACGCAGTATTTT. Encoded protein: CASSPTKLAGGLDTQYF.

This clonotype has only a few counts. This rearrangement joins TRBV4-1 to TRBJ1-2; no clear D gene. Deletions cut 0 bases from V and 8 bases from J, with 10 bases between. The V gene's germline CDR1 is MGHRA and CDR2 YSYEKL. The CDR3 runs to 13 residues. The CDR3 DNA sequence: TGCGCCAGCAGCCAAGAAAGGATGGGCGGCTACACCTTC. Residues: CASSQERMGGYTF.

This clonotype has at least ten counts. This sequence joins TRBV25-1 and TRBJ2-4, with a weak D call TRBD2 (5 bases). The V and J ends lost 3 bases and 11 bases respectively, with 8 bases between them. Germline CDR1 MGHDK, CDR2 SYGVNS. This CDR3 is built from 11 residues. CDR3 DNA: TGTGCCAGCAGTGACGGGGAATTTCAGTACTTC. It is translated as CASSDGEFQYF.

The sample holds many counts of this clonotype. The CDR3: CASSSLGQGASGTEAFF. The CDR3 nucleotides are TGCGCCAGCAGCTCCCTGGGACAGGGGGCGTCTGGCACTGAAGCTTTCTTT. The V call is TRBV5-1, the J call TRBJ1-1; 12 positions match TRBD1. Germline lookup yields CDR1 SGHRS and CDR2 YFSETQ. The J segment lost 4 bases and the V segment lost 3 bases, leaving 10 bases of the junction unmatched. This CDR3 region has 17 residues.

This clonotype was picked up many times. The chain combines TRBV29-1 with TRBJ2-7; 10 nucleotides line up with TRBD1. The CDR3 covers 13 residues. With 5 bases clipped from V and 2 bases from J, the junction kept 3 bases outside the gene matches. The germline CDR1 and CDR2 sequences are SQVTM and ANQGSEA. This CDR3 is CSVLGQGTYEQYF. CDR3 coding DNA: TGCAGCGTTCTGGGACAGGGGACCTACGAGCAGTACTTC.